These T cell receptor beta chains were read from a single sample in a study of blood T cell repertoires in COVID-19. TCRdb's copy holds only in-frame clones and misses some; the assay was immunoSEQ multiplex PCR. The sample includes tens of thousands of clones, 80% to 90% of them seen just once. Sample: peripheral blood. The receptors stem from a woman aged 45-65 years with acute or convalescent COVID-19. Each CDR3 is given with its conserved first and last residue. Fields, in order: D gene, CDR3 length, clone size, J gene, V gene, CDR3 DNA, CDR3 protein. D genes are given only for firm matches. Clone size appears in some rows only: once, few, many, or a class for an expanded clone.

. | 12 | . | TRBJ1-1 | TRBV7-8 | TGTGCCAGCAGCGAGATGAACACTGAAGCTTTCTTT | CASSEMNTEAFF
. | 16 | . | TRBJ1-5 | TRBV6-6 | TGTGCCAGCAGTGTACAGGCCCCAGGGGGCAATCAGCCCCAGCATTTT | CASSVQAPGGNQPQHF
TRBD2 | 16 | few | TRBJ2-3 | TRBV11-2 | TGTGCCAGCAGCTCGTTCCGGCGGGAGAGTGCAGATACGCAGTATTTT | CASSSFRRESADTQYF
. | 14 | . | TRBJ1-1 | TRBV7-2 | TGTGCCAGCAGCTTACAGGGATCGGCCACTGAAGCTTTCTTT | CASSLQGSATEAFF
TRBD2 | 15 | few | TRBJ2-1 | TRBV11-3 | TGTGCCAGCAGCCCGCTAGCGGGAGCTAGGAATGAGCAGTTCTTC | CASSPLAGARNEQFF
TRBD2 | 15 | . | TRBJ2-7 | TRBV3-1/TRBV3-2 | TGTGCCAGCAGCCAAGTTTCTAGCGGAACCTACGAGCAGTACTTC | CASSQVSSGTYEQYF
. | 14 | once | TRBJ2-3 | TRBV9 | TGTGCCAGCAGCGTAGACTTCGTCACAGATACGCAGTATTTT | CASSVDFVTDTQYF
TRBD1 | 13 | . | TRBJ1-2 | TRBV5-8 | TGTGCCAGCAGCTTAACAGGGGCCTATGGCTACACCTTC | CASSLTGAYGYTF
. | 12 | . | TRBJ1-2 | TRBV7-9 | TGTGCCAGCAGCTTAGTGTCGTATGGCTACACCTTC | CASSLVSYGYTF
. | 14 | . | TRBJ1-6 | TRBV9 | TGTGCCAGCAGCGAAACCGTCGCCAGGGCACCCCTCCACTTT | CASSETVARAPLHF
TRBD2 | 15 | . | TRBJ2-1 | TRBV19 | TGTGCCAGTAGTCGTACTAGCGGGGGCAACAATGAGCAGTTCTTC | CASSRTSGGNNEQFF
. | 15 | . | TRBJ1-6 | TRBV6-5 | TGTGCCAGCACTCGAGGCGCCCTGCCGAATTCACCCCTCCACTTT | CASTRGALPNSPLHF
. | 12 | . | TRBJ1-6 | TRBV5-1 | TGCGCCAGCAGCTCCGTGAATTCACCCCTCCACTTT | CASSSVNSPLHF
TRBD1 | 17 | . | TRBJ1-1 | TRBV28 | TGTGCCAGCAGCTCCAGACTGGGTGGCGGGGCAGGGGGGAAGGCGCTCTTT | CASSSRLGGGAGGKALF
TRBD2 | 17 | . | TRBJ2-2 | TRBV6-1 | TGTGCCAGCAGGGAACTCCTCGGGGGGGCGGGCACCGGGGAGCTGTTTTTT | CASRELLGGAGTGELFF
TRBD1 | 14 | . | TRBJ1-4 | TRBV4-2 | TGTGCCAGCAGCTCACAGGGGGGAAATGAAAAACTGTTTTTT | CASSSQGGNEKLFF
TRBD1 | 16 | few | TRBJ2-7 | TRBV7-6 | TGTGCCAGCAGCTCGAACAGGGGGCGCGGGAGCTACGAGCAGTACTTC | CASSSNRGRGSYEQYF
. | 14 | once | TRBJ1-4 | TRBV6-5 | TGTGCCAGCAAGGACACTTCTGTGCCCGAAAAACTGTTTTTT | CASKDTSVPEKLFF
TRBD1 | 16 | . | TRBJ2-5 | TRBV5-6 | TGTGCCAGCAGCACCCCCGGGACAGGGGGCTTTGAGACCCAGTACTTC | CASSTPGTGGFETQYF
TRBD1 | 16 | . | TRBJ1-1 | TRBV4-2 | TGTGCCAGCAGCCAACGCGACAGGGGGCGGAACACTGAAGCTTTCTTT | CASSQRDRGRNTEAFF
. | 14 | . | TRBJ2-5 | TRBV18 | TGTGCCAGCTCCCCAGGTAGGGGGCAAGAGACCCAGTACTTC | CASSPGRGQETQYF
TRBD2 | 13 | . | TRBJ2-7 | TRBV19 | TGTGCCAGTAGTATGCGGGAGGGAGAGGAGCAGTACTTC | CASSMREGEEQYF
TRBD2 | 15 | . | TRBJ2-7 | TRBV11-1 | TGTGCCAGCAGCCCGGGGGTAGCGGGAGGCTACGAGCAGTACTTC | CASSPGVAGGYEQYF
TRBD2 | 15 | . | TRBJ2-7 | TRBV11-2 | TGTGCCAGCAGCTTAGGGACTAGCGGATACTACGAGCAGTACTTC | CASSLGTSGYYEQYF
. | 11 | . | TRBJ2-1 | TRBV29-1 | TGCAGCGTTGAATCCGGACATTCCCCGTTCTTC | CSVESGHSPFF
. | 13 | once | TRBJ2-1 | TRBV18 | TGTGCCAGCTCACTTGGGGGGGCTAATGAGCAGTTCTTC | CASSLGGANEQFF
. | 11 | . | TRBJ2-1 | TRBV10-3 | TGTGCCATCACCGGAGACAATGAGCAGTTCTTC | CAITGDNEQFF
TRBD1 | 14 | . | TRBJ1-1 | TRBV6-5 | TGTGCCACACTGGTGACAGGGGGCTTCACTGAAGCTTTCTTT | CATLVTGGFTEAFF
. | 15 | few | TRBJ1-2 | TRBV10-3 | TGTGCCATCAGTCCGGGTGGTATCTCCTCTGGTGGCTACACCTTC | CAISPGGISSGGYTF
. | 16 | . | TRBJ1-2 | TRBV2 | TGTGCCAGTGCTCAAGCAGACAGACCTACTTACTATGGCTACACCTTC | CASAQADRPTYYGYTF
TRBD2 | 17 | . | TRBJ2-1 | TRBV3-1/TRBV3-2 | TGTGCCAGCAGCCAAGTCTACCAGGGCGCGGGGGGGGACGAGCAGTTCTTC | CASSQVYQGAGGDEQFF
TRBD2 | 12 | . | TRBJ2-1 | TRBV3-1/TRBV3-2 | TGTGCCAGCAGCCCCCCGGGGGGGGAGCAGTTCTTC | CASSPPGGEQFF
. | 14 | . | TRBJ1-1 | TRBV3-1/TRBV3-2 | TGTGCCACAACCGCTAGCCTCATGAACACTGAAGCTTTCTTT | CATTASLMNTEAFF
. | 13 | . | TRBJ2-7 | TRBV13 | TGTGCCAGCAGCTTGGACAACGGGTACGAGCAGTACTTC | CASSLDNGYEQYF
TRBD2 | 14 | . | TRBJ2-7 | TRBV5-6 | TGTGCCAGCAGCTCTGGACTAGCGGCCTACGAGCAGTACTTC | CASSSGLAAYEQYF
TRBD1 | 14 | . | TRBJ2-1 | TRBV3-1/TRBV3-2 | TGTGCCAGCAGCGGGACAGGGAGGTCCAATGAGCAGTTCTTC | CASSGTGRSNEQFF
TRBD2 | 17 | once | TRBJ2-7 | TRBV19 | TGTGCCAGTAGCGCCGGACTAGCGGGAGGTCGGTCCTACGAGCAGTACTTC | CASSAGLAGGRSYEQYF
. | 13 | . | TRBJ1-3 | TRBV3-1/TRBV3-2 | TGTGCCAGCAGCCACAGGGGTAGAAACACCATATATTTT | CASSHRGRNTIYF
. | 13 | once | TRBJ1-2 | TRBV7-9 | TGTGCCAGCAGCTTTCGATCTCAGGGTGGCTACACCTTC | CASSFRSQGGYTF
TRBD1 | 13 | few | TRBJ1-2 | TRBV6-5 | TGTGCCAGCAGTTACTCGGACAGGGGTGGCTACACCTTC | CASSYSDRGGYTF
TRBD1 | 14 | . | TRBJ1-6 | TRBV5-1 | TGCGCCAGCAGCTTGGACAGGGGGGATTCACCCCTCCACTTT | CASSLDRGDSPLHF
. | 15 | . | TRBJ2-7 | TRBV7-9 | TGTGCCAGCAGCTTAGTGGGGACTGCCTCCTACGAGCAGTACTTC | CASSLVGTASYEQYF
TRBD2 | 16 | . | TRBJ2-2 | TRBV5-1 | TGCGCCAGCCTGGGACTAGCGGGAGTAACAGCCGGGGAGCTGTTTTTT | CASLGLAGVTAGELFF
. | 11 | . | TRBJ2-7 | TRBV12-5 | TGTGCTAGTGGTTCGGAGCTCGAGCAGTACTTC | CASGSELEQYF
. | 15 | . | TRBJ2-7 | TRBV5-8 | TGTGCCAGCAGCTTTCACACAGGCCACACCTACGAGCAGTACTTC | CASSFHTGHTYEQYF
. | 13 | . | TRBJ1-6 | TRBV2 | TGTGCCAGCATGGGACACGAAAATTCACCCCTCCACTTT | CASMGHENSPLHF
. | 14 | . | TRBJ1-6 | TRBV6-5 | TGTGCCAGCAGAAACAGGGACAAAGACTCACCCCTCCACTTT | CASRNRDKDSPLHF
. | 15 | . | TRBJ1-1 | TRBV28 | TGTGCCAGCAGTTTACGCGGGGGCGGAGACACTGAAGCTTTCTTT | CASSLRGGGDTEAFF
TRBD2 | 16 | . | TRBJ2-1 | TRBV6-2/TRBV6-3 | TGTGCCAGCAGCACGGTAGCGGGAGTCCCCTACAATGAGCAGTTCTTC | CASSTVAGVPYNEQFF
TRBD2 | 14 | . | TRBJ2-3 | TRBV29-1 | TGCAGCGGCCGGTCTAGCGGCTTCACAGATACGCAGTATTTT | CSGRSSGFTDTQYF
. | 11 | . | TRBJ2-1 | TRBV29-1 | TGCAGCGGGGGGGTCGCGTATGAGCAGTTCTTC | CSGGVAYEQFF
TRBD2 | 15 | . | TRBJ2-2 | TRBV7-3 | TGTGCCAGCAGCTTAGCGGGAGTGCGGACCGGGGAGCTGTTTTTT | CASSLAGVRTGELFF
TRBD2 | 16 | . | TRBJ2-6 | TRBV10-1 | TGCGCCAGCAGTGAGGGGGGGGAATCTGGGGCCAACGTCCTGACTTTC | CASSEGGESGANVLTF
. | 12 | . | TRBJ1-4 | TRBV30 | TGTGCCTGGGCCCCGGCTAATGAAAAACTGTTTTTT | CAWAPANEKLFF
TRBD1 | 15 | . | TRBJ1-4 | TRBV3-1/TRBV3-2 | TGTGCCAGCAGCCGAGGGACAGGGGGCGGATGGAAACTGTTTTTT | CASSRGTGGGWKLFF
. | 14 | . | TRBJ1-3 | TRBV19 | TGTGCCAGTAGTATACAAATCTCTGGAAACACCATATATTTT | CASSIQISGNTIYF
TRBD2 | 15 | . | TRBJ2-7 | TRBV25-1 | TGTGCCAGCAGGCTGGACCAGCGGGGCTCCTACGAGCAGTACTTC | CASRLDQRGSYEQYF
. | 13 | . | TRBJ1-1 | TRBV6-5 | TGTGCCAGCAGTTACGAGCGTGACACTGAAGCTTTCTTT | CASSYERDTEAFF